This paragraph covers one T cell receptor beta chain sequence. This entry comes from a study of cytomegalovirus exposure and HLA in healthy donors. 60 Vbeta and 13 Jbeta primers were used in PCR. Sequencing was performed with immunoSEQ multiplex PCR; in TCRdb, only in-frame clones are kept and a portion is missing. The sample gives 93,000 or so clones, 79% of which show up once; 3.5% to 4.5% is in the top ten. The sequence derives from a man aged 45-65 years in good health and CMV-seropositive. Sequences were obtained from PBMCs.

The CDR3 DNA is TGTGCCAGCAGTTTGAGCGGGGGGGCAGGCTATGGCTACACCTTC. As protein: CASSLSGGAGYGYTF. The chain joins TRBV28 to TRBJ1-2, with D possibly matching TRBD1 (6 bases). Trimming took off 3 bases at V and 4 bases at J, with 15 bases between the two ends. The CDR3 totals 15 residues. Per germline, CDR1 MDHEN and CDR2 SYDVKM.